This T cell receptor beta chain was documented in a study of neurological immune-mediated disorders. Unsorted libraries were derived from 2 million PBMCs stored at -80 C. The cDNA was produced through 5'RACE with 10-nucleotide random UMIs. Each CDR3 protein is one row after TCRdb ran MiXCR on the 5' RACE reads. The top ten clones hold roughly 2% of a sample with 30,000 to 40,000 distinct CDR3 sequences, around 4% of them seen once. The CDR3 is made up of 13 amino acids. Trimming took off 6 bases at V and 5 bases at J, with 13 bases between the two ends. This TCR derives from a young man with multiple sclerosis. Material for sequencing was PBMCs. The chain uses TRBV12-3 or TRBV12-4 and TRBJ1-2; a weak D match, TRBD1 (6 bases). The CDR3 loop is CASSQTGNYGYTF. For the CDR3, the DNA is TGTGCCAGCAGCCAAACAGGGAATTATGGCTACACCTTC.